This T cell receptor (beta chain) was captured by sequencing in a study of cytomegalovirus exposure and HLA in healthy donors. Study-level findings and limits: It was only CMV serostatus that was available as immune exposure information.

Looked up from germline, CDR1 is SGHTS and CDR2 is YDEGEE. The CDR3 is 16 amino acids. Trimming shortened V by 0 bases and J by 3 bases, and 15 bases separated the two germline ends. On this clone: Its antigen is unidentified.

It was with 60 Vbeta and 13 Jbeta primers that the PCR ran. The data were produced by immunoSEQ multiplex PCR, yet TCRdb's version contains in-frame clones alone and is incomplete. The sample consists of about 190,000 clones, approximately 79% of them appearing once. These donors counted as nominally healthy when sampled, but unrecorded immune exposures were likely. The sequencing input was PBMCs. This chain joins TRBV5-8 and TRBJ1-2; D not certain. The TCR originated in a woman aged 18-29 years in good health and CMV-seronegative. The CDR3 here is CASSLDVAWGDYGYTF. DNA of the CDR3: TGTGCCAGCAGCTTGGATGTCGCTTGGGGAGACTATGGCTACACCTTC.